One and the same sample provided the 3 T cell receptor beta chains below, sequenced in a study of T cell repertoires in cytomegalovirus infection. Using its own MiXCR run on the reads, TCRdb lists one record per CDR3 protein. There are about 830,000 distinct CDR3 sequences in the sample; about 33% occur only once, and around 11% lies in the top ten. For these TCRs, the target antigens are not known. The sequenced sample was cultured CD8+ T cells from PBMCs, obtained from culture after CMV antigen stimulation. These receptors were obtained from a human donor in good health (CMV status not recorded). Some clones in this sample may be carry-over from other donors' samples.

The chain links TRBV12-3 or TRBV12-4 to TRBJ2-7; 12 nucleotides agree with TRBD1. After removal of 6 bases from V and 3 bases from J, the junction contained 6 bases not matched to a gene. The CDR3 has 15 amino acids. CDR3 in DNA: TGTGCCAGCAGCGGGACAGGGGGCGGAAACTACGAGCAGTACTTC. This codes for CASSGTGGGNYEQYF.

V gene TRBV3-1 combines with J gene TRBJ2-5, with unresolved D. Deletions cut 1 base from V and 1 base from J, with 10 bases between. CDR3 length: 15 residues. From germline, CDR1 is LGHDT and CDR2 YNNKEL (reference sequence). The CDR3: CASSQVDTRQETQYF. In nucleotides, the CDR3 is TGTGCCAGCAGCCAAGTCGACACCCGCCAAGAGACCCAGTACTTC.

This clonotype was seen a handful of times. The rearrangement uses TRBV4-3 and TRBJ2-1; D call uncertain. Germline values: CDR1 LGHNA, CDR2 YSLEER. This CDR3 spans 14 amino acids. Trimming stripped 0 bases from V and 2 bases from J, with 5 bases between. The CDR3 sequence is CASSQDRTYNEQFF. The CDR3, as DNA: TGCGCCAGCAGCCAAGATAGGACCTACAATGAGCAGTTCTTC.